The rows below give T cell receptor beta chains drawn from one sample of a study of cytomegalovirus exposure and HLA in healthy donors. Repertoires were generated with immunoSEQ multiplex PCR, while TCRdb's copy carries only in-frame clones and drops some. The table counts roughly 79,000 clones; about 4.2% lies in the top ten. The sequenced sample consisted of PBMCs. The receptors come from a man aged 25-40 years in good health and CMV-seronegative. The CDR3 runs from the conserved cysteine through the conserved F or W. The D gene is left open where the match is weak.

CDR3 protein: CASSLAGIYNEQFF
CDR3 DNA: TGTGCCAGCAGCTTAGCAGGGATTTACAATGAGCAGTTCTTC
D gene: NA
V gene: TRBV11-2
J gene: TRBJ2-1

CDR3 protein: CASSQESLNYGYTF
CDR3 DNA: TGCGCCAGCAGCCAAGAGAGCCTCAACTATGGCTACACCTTC
D gene: NA
V gene: TRBV4-1
J gene: TRBJ1-2

CDR3 protein: CASSLGKLAGDSEQFF
CDR3 DNA: TGCGCCAGCAGCCTCGGGAAACTAGCGGGAGATAGTGAGCAGTTCTTC
D gene: TRBD2
V gene: TRBV5-1
J gene: TRBJ2-1

CDR3 protein: CASSVASRGRHAGELFF
CDR3 DNA: TGTGCCAGCAGCGTAGCTAGTAGGGGGCGCCATGCCGGGGAGCTGTTTTTT
D gene: TRBD1
V gene: TRBV9
J gene: TRBJ2-2

CDR3 protein: CASSSPGGASNEKLFF
CDR3 DNA: TGTGCCAGCAGCTCGCCCGGCGGGGCCTCTAATGAAAAACTGTTTTTT
D gene: NA
V gene: TRBV7-8
J gene: TRBJ1-4

CDR3 protein: CASSSPGTSAYGYTF
CDR3 DNA: TGCGCCAGCAGTAGCCCTGGGACATCCGCGTATGGCTACACCTTC
D gene: NA
V gene: TRBV4-1
J gene: TRBJ1-2

CDR3 protein: CASSPRDSSYEQYF
CDR3 DNA: TGTGCCAGCAGCCCAAGGGACAGCTCCTACGAGCAGTACTTC
D gene: TRBD1
V gene: TRBV9
J gene: TRBJ2-7

CDR3 protein: CASSGAGTDYGYTF
CDR3 DNA: TGTGCCAGCAGCGGAGCCGGGACAGACTATGGCTACACCTTC
D gene: TRBD1
V gene: TRBV9
J gene: TRBJ1-2

CDR3 protein: CASSPIRTVSNTEAFF
CDR3 DNA: TGTGCCAGCAGCCCAATAAGGACAGTCTCGAACACTGAAGCTTTCTTT
D gene: NA
V gene: TRBV7-8
J gene: TRBJ1-1

CDR3 protein: CASRSDRAQETQYF
CDR3 DNA: TGTGCCAGCAGGTCGGACAGGGCACAAGAGACCCAGTACTTC
D gene: TRBD1
V gene: TRBV5-4
J gene: TRBJ2-5

CDR3 protein: CASSSKAGETGELFF
CDR3 DNA: TGTGCCAGCAGCTCCAAAGCGGGGGAGACCGGGGAGCTGTTTTTT
D gene: TRBD2
V gene: TRBV5-4
J gene: TRBJ2-2

CDR3 protein: CASSGLGGVTYNEQFF
CDR3 DNA: TGCGCCAGCAGCGGACTGGGCGGGGTTACCTACAATGAGCAGTTCTTC
D gene: NA
V gene: TRBV5-1
J gene: TRBJ2-1

CDR3 protein: CASSIEPGLLNTEAFF
CDR3 DNA: TGTGCCAGTAGTATAGAACCAGGGTTGCTGAACACTGAAGCTTTCTTT
D gene: NA
V gene: TRBV19
J gene: TRBJ1-1

CDR3 protein: CASSGTGGSYEQYF
CDR3 DNA: TGCGCCAGCAGCGGTACAGGGGGCTCCTACGAGCAGTACTTC
D gene: TRBD1
V gene: TRBV5-1
J gene: TRBJ2-7

CDR3 protein: CASKSSGNVGEQYF
CDR3 DNA: TGCGCCAGCAAGTCTAGCGGTAATGTGGGGGAGCAGTACTTC
D gene: TRBD2
V gene: TRBV5-1
J gene: TRBJ2-5

CDR3 protein: CASSSGQGSGELFF
CDR3 DNA: TGTGCCAGCAGTTCGGGACAGGGGTCCGGGGAGCTGTTTTTT
D gene: TRBD1
V gene: TRBV6-5
J gene: TRBJ2-2

CDR3 protein: CAILPDDSTNTGELFF
CDR3 DNA: TGTGCCATCCTTCCTGACGACAGCACGAACACCGGGGAGCTGTTTTTT
D gene: NA
V gene: TRBV25-1
J gene: TRBJ2-2

CDR3 protein: CASSPNNDGYGYTF
CDR3 DNA: TGCGCCAGCAGCCCTAATAACGACGGGTATGGCTACACCTTC
D gene: NA
V gene: TRBV4-1
J gene: TRBJ1-2

CDR3 protein: CASRGLAQAYEQYF
CDR3 DNA: TGTGCCAGCAGAGGACTAGCGCAGGCCTACGAGCAGTACTTC
D gene: TRBD2
V gene: TRBV6-6
J gene: TRBJ2-7

CDR3 protein: CASSTRDRAYEQYF
CDR3 DNA: TGTGCCAGCAGTACCCGGGACAGAGCCTACGAGCAGTACTTC
D gene: TRBD1
V gene: TRBV6-6
J gene: TRBJ2-7

CDR3 protein: CASRPQALNTEAFF
CDR3 DNA: TGCGCCAGCAGACCTCAGGCACTGAACACTGAAGCTTTCTTT
D gene: NA
V gene: TRBV4-1
J gene: TRBJ1-1

CDR3 protein: CASSFLGGDGYTF
CDR3 DNA: TGCGCCAGCAGCTTCCTAGGGGGCGATGGCTACACCTTC
D gene: TRBD1
V gene: TRBV5-1
J gene: TRBJ1-2

CDR3 protein: CASSVSGGYSYNEQFF
CDR3 DNA: TGTGCCAGCAGCGTAAGTGGCGGGTATTCCTACAATGAGCAGTTCTTC
D gene: NA
V gene: TRBV9
J gene: TRBJ2-1

CDR3 protein: CASSYGGSVSSYEQYF
CDR3 DNA: TGTGCCAGCAGTTACGGCGGGAGCGTCAGCTCCTACGAGCAGTACTTC
D gene: TRBD2
V gene: TRBV6-5
J gene: TRBJ2-7

CDR3 protein: CASSLVGRGEQYF
CDR3 DNA: TGTGCCAGCAGCTTAGTGGGCAGGGGCGAGCAGTACTTC
D gene: NA
V gene: TRBV7-9
J gene: TRBJ2-7

CDR3 protein: CASRWTIQETQYF
CDR3 DNA: TGTGCCAGCAGGTGGACTATCCAAGAGACCCAGTACTTC
D gene: NA
V gene: TRBV2
J gene: TRBJ2-5

CDR3 protein: CASSIVNRDSPLHF
CDR3 DNA: TGTGCCAGTAGTATAGTCAACAGGGATTCACCCCTCCACTTT
D gene: NA
V gene: TRBV19
J gene: TRBJ1-6

CDR3 protein: CASSSLGENTEAFF
CDR3 DNA: TGTGCCAGCAGCAGCCTAGGGGAGAACACTGAAGCTTTCTTT
D gene: NA
V gene: TRBV2
J gene: TRBJ1-1

CDR3 protein: CASSQEGGAVPAGTQYF
CDR3 DNA: TGTGCCAGCAGCCAAGAAGGGGGAGCGGTCCCGGCCGGGACCCAGTACTTC
D gene: NA
V gene: TRBV4-2
J gene: TRBJ2-5

CDR3 protein: CASSLVAYNTEAFF
CDR3 DNA: TGCGCCAGCAGCTTGGTAGCTTACAACACTGAAGCTTTCTTT
D gene: NA
V gene: TRBV5-1
J gene: TRBJ1-1

CDR3 protein: CASSLAVSGNTGELFF
CDR3 DNA: TGCGCCAGCAGCTTGGCAGTTAGCGGGAACACCGGGGAGCTGTTTTTT
D gene: NA
V gene: TRBV5-1
J gene: TRBJ2-2

CDR3 protein: CASSPPGDNQPQHF
CDR3 DNA: TGTGCCAGCAGCCCTCCCGGGGACAATCAGCCCCAGCATTTT
D gene: NA
V gene: TRBV4-2
J gene: TRBJ1-5

CDR3 protein: CASSPTGVRGYNEQFF
CDR3 DNA: TGTGCCAGCAGCCCTACAGGGGTGAGGGGATACAATGAGCAGTTCTTC
D gene: TRBD1
V gene: TRBV7-3
J gene: TRBJ2-1

CDR3 protein: CASSYPDSTNEQYF
CDR3 DNA: TGTGCCAGCAGTTACCCCGACAGTACAAACGAGCAGTACTTC
D gene: NA
V gene: TRBV6-5
J gene: TRBJ2-7

CDR3 protein: CASSVRGLVYEQYF
CDR3 DNA: TGTGCCAGCAGTGTCCGGGGACTAGTCTACGAGCAGTACTTC
D gene: TRBD2
V gene: TRBV6-1
J gene: TRBJ2-7

CDR3 protein: CASSVGGRTEAFF
CDR3 DNA: TGTGCCAGCAGCGTGGGGGGGAGGACTGAAGCTTTCTTT
D gene: NA
V gene: TRBV9
J gene: TRBJ1-1

CDR3 protein: CASSLESGGAWEQYF
CDR3 DNA: TGTGCCAGCAGCTTGGAGAGCGGGGGGGCGTGGGAGCAGTACTTC
D gene: TRBD2
V gene: TRBV5-6
J gene: TRBJ2-7